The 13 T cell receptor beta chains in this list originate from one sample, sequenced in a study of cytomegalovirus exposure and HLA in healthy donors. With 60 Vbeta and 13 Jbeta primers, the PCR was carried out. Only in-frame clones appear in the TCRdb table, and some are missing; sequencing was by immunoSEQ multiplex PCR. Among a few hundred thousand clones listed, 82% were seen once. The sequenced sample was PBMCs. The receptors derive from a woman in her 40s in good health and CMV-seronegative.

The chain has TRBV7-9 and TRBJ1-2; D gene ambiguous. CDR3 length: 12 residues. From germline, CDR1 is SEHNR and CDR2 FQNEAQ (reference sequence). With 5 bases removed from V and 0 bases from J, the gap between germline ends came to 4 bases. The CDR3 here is CASSHSNYGYTF. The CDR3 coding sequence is TGTGCCAGCAGCCACTCTAACTATGGCTACACCTTC.

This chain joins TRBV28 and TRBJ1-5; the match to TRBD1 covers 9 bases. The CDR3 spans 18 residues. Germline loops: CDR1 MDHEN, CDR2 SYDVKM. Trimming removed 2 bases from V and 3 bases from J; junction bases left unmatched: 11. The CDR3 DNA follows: TGTGCCAGCAGTTTACCCCGGACAGGGGATGGTCACAATCAGCCCCAGCATTTT. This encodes CASSLPRTGDGHNQPQHF.

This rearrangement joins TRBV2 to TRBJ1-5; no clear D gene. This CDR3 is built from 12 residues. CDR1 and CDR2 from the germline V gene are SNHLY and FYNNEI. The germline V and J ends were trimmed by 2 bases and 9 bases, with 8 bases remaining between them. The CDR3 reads CASSESGRPQHF. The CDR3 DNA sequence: TGTGCCAGCAGTGAATCTGGGCGGCCCCAGCATTTT.

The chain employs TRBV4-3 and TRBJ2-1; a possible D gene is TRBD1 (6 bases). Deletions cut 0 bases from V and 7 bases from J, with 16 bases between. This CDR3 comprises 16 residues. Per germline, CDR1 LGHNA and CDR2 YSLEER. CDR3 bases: TGCGCCAGCAGCCAAGACAGGGGCACCAAGGGGAATGAGCAGTTCTTC. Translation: CASSQDRGTKGNEQFF.

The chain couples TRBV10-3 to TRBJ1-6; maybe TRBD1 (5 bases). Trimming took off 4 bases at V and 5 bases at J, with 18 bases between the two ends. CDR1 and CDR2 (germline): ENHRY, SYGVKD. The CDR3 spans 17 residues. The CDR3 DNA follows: TGTGCCATCAGTGCCCGACGGCAGGTAGGGGATAATTCACCCCTCCACTTT. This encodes CAISARRQVGDNSPLHF.

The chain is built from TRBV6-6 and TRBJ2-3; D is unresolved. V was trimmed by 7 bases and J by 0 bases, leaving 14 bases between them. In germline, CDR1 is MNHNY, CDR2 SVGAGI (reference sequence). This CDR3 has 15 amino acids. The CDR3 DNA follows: TGTGCCAGCACCAGAATGGCCTCTAGCACAGATACGCAGTATTTT. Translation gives CASTRMASSTDTQYF.

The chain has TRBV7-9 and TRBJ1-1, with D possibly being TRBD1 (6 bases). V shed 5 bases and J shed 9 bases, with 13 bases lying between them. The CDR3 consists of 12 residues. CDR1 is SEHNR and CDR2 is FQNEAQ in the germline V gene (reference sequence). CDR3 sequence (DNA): TGTGCCAGCAGCGCCAACCGGGACAAAGCTTTCTTT. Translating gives CASSANRDKAFF.

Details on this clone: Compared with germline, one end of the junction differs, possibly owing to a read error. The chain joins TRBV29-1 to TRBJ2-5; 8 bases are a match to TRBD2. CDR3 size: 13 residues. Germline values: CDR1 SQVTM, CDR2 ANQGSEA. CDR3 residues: CSGAGAVQKTQYF. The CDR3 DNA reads TGCAGCGGAGCGGGGGCAGTCCAAAAGACCCAGTACTTC.

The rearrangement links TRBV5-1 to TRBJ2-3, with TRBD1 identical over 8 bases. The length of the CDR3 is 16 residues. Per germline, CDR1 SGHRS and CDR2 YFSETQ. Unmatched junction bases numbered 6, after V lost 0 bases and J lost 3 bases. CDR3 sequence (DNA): TGCGCCAGCAGCTTGGAGTCAGGGGGCGAGACAGATACGCAGTATTTT. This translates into CASSLESGGETDTQYF.

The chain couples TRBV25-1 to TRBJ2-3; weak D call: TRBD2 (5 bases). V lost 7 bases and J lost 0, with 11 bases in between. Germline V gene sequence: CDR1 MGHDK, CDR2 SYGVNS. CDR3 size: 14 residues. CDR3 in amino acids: CASKGAVSTDTQYF. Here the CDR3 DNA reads TGTGCCAGCAAGGGAGCAGTTAGCACAGATACGCAGTATTTT.

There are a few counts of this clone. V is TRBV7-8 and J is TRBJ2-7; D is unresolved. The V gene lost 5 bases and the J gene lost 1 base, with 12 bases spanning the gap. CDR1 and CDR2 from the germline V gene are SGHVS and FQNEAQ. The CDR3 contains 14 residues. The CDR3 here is CASSTAVQSYEQYF. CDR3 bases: TGTGCCAGCAGCACTGCCGTGCAATCCTACGAGCAGTACTTC.

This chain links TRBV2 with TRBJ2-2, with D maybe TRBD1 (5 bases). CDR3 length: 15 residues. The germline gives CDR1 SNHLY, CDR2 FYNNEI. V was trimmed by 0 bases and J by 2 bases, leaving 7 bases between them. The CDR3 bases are TGTGCCAGCAGTGAAGCGTGGGGCAACACCGGGGAGCTGTTTTTT. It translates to CASSEAWGNTGELFF.

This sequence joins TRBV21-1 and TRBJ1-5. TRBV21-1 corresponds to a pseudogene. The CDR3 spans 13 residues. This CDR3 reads CASSTGGNQPQHF. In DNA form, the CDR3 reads TGTGCCAGCAGTACCGGAGGCAATCAGCCCCAGCATTTT.